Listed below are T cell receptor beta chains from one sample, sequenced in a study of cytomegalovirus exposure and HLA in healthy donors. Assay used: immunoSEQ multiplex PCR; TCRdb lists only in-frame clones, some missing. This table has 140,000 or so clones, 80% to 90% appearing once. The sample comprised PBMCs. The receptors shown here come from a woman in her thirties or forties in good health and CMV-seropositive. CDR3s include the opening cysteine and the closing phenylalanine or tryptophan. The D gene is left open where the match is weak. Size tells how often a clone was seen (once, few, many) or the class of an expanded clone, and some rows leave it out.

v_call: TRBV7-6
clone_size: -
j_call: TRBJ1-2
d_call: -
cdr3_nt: TGTGCCAGCAGCCCCGACCCGTCCCCGGCCAGGGCCCTCTATGGCTACACCTTC
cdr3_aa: CASSPDPSPARALYGYTF

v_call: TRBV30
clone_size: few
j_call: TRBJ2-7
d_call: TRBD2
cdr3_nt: TGTGCCTACAAGACTAGCGGGAGCTACGAGCAGTACTTC
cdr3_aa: CAYKTSGSYEQYF

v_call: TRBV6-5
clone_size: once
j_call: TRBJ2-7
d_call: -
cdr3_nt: TGTGCCAGCAGCTGGAGGCGCAGCGGGGAGCAGTACTTC
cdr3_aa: CASSWRRSGEQYF

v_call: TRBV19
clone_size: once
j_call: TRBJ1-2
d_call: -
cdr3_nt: TGTGCCAGTAGTATGACAGGCGCCTATGGCTACACCTTC
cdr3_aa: CASSMTGAYGYTF

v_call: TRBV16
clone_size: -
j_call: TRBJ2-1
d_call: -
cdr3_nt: TGTGCCAGCAGCCAATCGAGGGCAGGGGTGAACAATGAGCAGTTCTTC
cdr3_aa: CASSQSRAGVNNEQFF

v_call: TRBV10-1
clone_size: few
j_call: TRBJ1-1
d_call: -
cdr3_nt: TGCGCCAGCAGTGAGCAGGTGAACACTGAAGCTTTCTTT
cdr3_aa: CASSEQVNTEAFF

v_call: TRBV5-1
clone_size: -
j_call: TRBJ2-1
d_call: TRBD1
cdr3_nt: TGCGCCAGCAGCTTATCGCGTTCGGGACAGGGGGCGTGGGAGCAGTTCTTC
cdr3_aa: CASSLSRSGQGAWEQFF

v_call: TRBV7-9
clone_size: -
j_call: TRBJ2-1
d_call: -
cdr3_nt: TGTGCCAGCAGCCGGGTGGAGAATGAGCAGTTCTTC
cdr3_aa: CASSRVENEQFF

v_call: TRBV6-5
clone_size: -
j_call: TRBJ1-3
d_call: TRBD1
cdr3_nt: TGTGCCAGCAGACAACAGGGGGCGGGTGGAAACACCATATATTTT
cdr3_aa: CASRQQGAGGNTIYF

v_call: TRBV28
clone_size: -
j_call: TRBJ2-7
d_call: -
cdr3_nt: TGTGCCAGCAGTTCGCCTGGGCCACCGACCCCCTACGAGCAGTACTTC
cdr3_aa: CASSSPGPPTPYEQYF

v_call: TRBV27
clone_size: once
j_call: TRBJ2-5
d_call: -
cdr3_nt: TGTGCCAGCAGTTTAGGAGGGACGTTCCAAGAGACCCAGTACTTC
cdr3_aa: CASSLGGTFQETQYF

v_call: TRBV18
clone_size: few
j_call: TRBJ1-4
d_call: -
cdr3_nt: TGTGCCAGCTCACCACTAATGCAGGGTCCTAATGAAAAACTGTTTTTT
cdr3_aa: CASSPLMQGPNEKLFF

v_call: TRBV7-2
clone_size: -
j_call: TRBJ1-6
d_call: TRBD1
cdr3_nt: TGTGCCAGCAGCTATCCCGGGACAGGGGGAGTGGCCCTCCACTTT
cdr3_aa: CASSYPGTGGVALHF

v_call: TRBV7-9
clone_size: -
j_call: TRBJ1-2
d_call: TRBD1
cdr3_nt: TGTGCCAGCAGCTTATCCTGGGACAGGGGGCTCGTGAGTGATGGCTACACCTTC
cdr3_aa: CASSLSWDRGLVSDGYTF

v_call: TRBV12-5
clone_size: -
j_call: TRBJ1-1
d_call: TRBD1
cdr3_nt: TGTGCTAGTGGCCGCGACAGGGGGTATACTGAAGCTTTCTTT
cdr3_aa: CASGRDRGYTEAFF

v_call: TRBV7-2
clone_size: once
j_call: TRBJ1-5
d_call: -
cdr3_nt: TGTGCCAGCAGCTTAATTCCCTCTAGATCCTCTAATCAGCCCCAGCATTTT
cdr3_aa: CASSLIPSRSSNQPQHF

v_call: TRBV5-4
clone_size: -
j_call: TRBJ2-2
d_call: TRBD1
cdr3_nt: TGTGCCAGCAGTTCGGGACAGGGGGCTTGGGAGCTGTTTTTT
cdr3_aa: CASSSGQGAWELFF

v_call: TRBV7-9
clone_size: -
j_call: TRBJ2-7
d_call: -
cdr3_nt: TGTGCCAGCAGCCCCGTCCCAATGATAATCTACGAGCAGTACTTC
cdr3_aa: CASSPVPMIIYEQYF

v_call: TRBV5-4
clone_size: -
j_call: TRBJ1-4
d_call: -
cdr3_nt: TGTGCCAGCAGCTTACAGGGAAGGGATGAAAAACTGTTTTTT
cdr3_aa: CASSLQGRDEKLFF

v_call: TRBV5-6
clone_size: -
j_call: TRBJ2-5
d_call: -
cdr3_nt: TGTGCCAGCAGCTTTATGGACAAAGAGACCCAGTACTTC
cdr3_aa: CASSFMDKETQYF

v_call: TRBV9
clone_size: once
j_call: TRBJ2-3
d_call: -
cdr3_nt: TGTGCCAGCAGCGTAGGTGGGCCCCAATATGTCTCCTATACGCAGTATTTT
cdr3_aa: CASSVGGPQYVSYTQYF

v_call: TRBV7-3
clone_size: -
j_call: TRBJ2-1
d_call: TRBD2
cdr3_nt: TGTGCCAGCAGCTCCCCGGGGCTAGCGGGAAATGAGCAGTTCTTC
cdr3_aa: CASSSPGLAGNEQFF

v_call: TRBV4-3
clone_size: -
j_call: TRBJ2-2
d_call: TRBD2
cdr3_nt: TGCGCCAGCAGCCAAGATAGGGGGACTAGCGGAAGCACCGGGGAGCTGTTTTTT
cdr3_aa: CASSQDRGTSGSTGELFF

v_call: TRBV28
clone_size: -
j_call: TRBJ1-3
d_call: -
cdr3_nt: TGTGCCAGCAGTTGGAGGGGCGTCGGAAACACCATATATTTT
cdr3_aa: CASSWRGVGNTIYF

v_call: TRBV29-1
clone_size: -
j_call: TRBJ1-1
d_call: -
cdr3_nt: TGCAGCGTTGAATCGGCGGGGAACACTGAAGCTTTCTTT
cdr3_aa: CSVESAGNTEAFF

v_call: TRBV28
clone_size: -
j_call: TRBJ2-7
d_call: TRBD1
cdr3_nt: TGTGCCAGCAGTTTGTACAGGGGGCAGGACGAGCAGTACTTC
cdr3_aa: CASSLYRGQDEQYF

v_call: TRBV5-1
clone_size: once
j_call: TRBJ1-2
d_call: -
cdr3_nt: TGCGCCAGCAGCTTGGAAGGGGCAAATGGCTACACCTTC
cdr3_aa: CASSLEGANGYTF

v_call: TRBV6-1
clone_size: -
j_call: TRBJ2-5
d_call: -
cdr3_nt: TGTGCCAGCAGTGAATTCAGGTCGGGGACATTCCAAGAGACCCAGTACTTC
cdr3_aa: CASSEFRSGTFQETQYF

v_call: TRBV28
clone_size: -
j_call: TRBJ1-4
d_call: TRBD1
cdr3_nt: TGTGCCAGCAGTTTACGATCAGGGGGCATCGAAAAACTGTTTTTT
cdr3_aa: CASSLRSGGIEKLFF

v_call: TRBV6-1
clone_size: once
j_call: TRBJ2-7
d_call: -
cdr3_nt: TGTGCCATCAACCCCGGAGGCGAGCAGTACTTC
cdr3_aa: CAINPGGEQYF

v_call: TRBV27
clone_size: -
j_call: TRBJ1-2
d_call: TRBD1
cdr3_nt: TGTGCCAGCAGCCCTAACATGGGACAGGGTGGCTATGGCTACACCTTC
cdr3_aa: CASSPNMGQGGYGYTF

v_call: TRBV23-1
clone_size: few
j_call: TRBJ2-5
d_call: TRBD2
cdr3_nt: TGCGCCAGCAGTCAATCAAAGAGCGGGGGGGCAGAGACCCAGTACTTC
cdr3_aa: CASSQSKSGGAETQYF

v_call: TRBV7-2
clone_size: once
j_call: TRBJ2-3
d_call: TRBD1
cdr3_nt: TGTGCCAGCAGCTTAGACAGGGGTCGAGATACGCAGTATTTT
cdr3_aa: CASSLDRGRDTQYF

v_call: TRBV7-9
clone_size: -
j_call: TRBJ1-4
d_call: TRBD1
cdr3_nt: TGTGCCAGCAGCCGGGGACAGGCCCATGAAAAACTGTTTTTT
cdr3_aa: CASSRGQAHEKLFF

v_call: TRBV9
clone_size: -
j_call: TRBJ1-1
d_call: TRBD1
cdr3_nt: TGTGCCAGCAGCCCCGGGGACAGGATCATGAACACTGAAGCTTTCTTT
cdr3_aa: CASSPGDRIMNTEAFF

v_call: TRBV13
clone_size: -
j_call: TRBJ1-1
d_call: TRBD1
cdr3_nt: TGTGCCAGCAGCAGCCATTCGCAGGGGGCGCGAAGCACTGAGGCTTTCTTT
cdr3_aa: CASSSHSQGARSTEAFF

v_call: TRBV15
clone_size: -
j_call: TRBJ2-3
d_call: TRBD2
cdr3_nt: TGTGCCACCTCCCCTAGCGGGGCCTTAGTGGATACGCAGTATTTT
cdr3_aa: CATSPSGALVDTQYF

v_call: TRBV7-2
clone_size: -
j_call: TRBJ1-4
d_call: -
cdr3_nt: TGTGCCAGCAGCGGCCGATCCGGGACGGGGGGATCTAATGAAAAACTGTTTTTT
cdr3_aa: CASSGRSGTGGSNEKLFF

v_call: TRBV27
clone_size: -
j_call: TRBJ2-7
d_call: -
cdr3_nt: TGTGCCAGCAGTGCCAGAGGATCCGAGCAGTACTTC
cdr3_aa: CASSARGSEQYF

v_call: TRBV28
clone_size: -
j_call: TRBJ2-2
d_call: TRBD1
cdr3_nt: TGTGCCAGCAGTTCGGGGACAGGGCGACTCACCGGGGAGCTGTTTTTT
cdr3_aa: CASSSGTGRLTGELFF

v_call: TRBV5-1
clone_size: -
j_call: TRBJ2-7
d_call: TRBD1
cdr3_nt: TGCGCCAGCAGTTGGGGGCCAATGGGACAGGGGAAATCCTACGAGCAGTACTTC
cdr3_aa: CASSWGPMGQGKSYEQYF

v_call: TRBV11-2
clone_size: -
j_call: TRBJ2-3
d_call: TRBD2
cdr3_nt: TGTGCCAGCAGCTTAGGGACTAGCGGGGTTGGAGATACGCAGTATTTT
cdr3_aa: CASSLGTSGVGDTQYF

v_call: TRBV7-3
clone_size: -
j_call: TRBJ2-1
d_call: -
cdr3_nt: TGTGCCAGCAGCTTCCTAGCGACGAGGGCCTACAATGAGCAGTTCTTC
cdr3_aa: CASSFLATRAYNEQFF

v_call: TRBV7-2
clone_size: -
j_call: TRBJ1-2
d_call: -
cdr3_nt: TGTGCCAGCAGCGCCCTAGGGGAGGGCCGGTATGGCTACACCTTC
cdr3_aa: CASSALGEGRYGYTF